This TCR beta chain was profiled in a study of blood T cell repertoires in COVID-19. Background on the study: The study drew acute and convalescent COVID-19 samples from the United States, Italy and Spain. T cells, B-cell-depleted T cells, or PBMCs supplied cDNA or gDNA.

In the original processing: Amplification of reference gene primers was used by the study to estimate nucleated cell counts. Profiled with immunoSEQ multiplex PCR; TCRdb holds only in-frame clones, not every one. V and J calls and clone size are given by that table; D and trimming were obtained from the DNA. The sample lists about 62,000 clones, around 86% seen once, with 1% to 1.5% in the top ten. This CDR3 contains 17 residues. Trimming at V came to 2 bases and at J to 0 bases, leaving 7 bases not matched to a gene. Looked up from germline, CDR1 is KGHSH and CDR2 is LQKENI. The sequence came from a woman over 75 with acute or convalescent COVID-19. The chain couples TRBV18 to TRBJ2-3; 8 bases align to TRBD2. Specimen: peripheral blood. The CDR3 is CASSPRIPGGSTDTQYF. The CDR3 DNA reads TGTGCCAGCTCACCAAGGATCCCGGGGGGGAGCACAGATACGCAGTATTTT.